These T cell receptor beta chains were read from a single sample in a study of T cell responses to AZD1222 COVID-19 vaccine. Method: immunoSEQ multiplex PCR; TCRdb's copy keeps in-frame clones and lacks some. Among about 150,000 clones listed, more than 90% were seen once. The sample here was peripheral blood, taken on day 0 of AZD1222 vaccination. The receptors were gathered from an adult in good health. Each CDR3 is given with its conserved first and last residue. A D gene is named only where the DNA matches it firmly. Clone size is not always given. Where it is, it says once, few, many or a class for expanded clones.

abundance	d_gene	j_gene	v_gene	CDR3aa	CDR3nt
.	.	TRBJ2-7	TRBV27	CASSSGAGEQYF	TGTGCCAGCAGCTCGGGGGCCGGAGAGCAGTACTTC
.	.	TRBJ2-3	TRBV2	CASTTRTGRDTQYF	TGTGCCAGCACAACCAGAACTGGGCGAGATACGCAGTATTTT
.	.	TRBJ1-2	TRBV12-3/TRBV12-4	CASTRGGVSGYTF	TGTGCCAGCACTAGGGGTGGGGTCAGTGGCTACACCTTC
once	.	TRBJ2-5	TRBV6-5	CASSNPGVETQYF	TGTGCCAGCAGTAACCCAGGGGTCGAGACCCAGTACTTC
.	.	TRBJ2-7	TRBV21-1	CASSKGAGGPYEQYF	TGTGCCAGCAGCAAAGGGGCAGGGGGGCCCTACGAGCAGTACTTC
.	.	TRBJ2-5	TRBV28	CASSLVSQETQYF	TGTGCCAGCAGTTTGGTAAGCCAAGAGACCCAGTACTTC
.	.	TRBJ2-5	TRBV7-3	CASSRNREETQYF	TGTGCCAGCAGCCGAAACCGTGAGGAGACCCAGTACTTC
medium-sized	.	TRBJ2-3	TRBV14	CASSTGTTSTDTQYF	TGTGCCAGCAGCACCGGGACGACTAGCACAGATACGCAGTATTTT
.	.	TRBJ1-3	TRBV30	CAWSRGAFSGNTIYF	TGTGCCTGGAGTCGGGGGGCTTTCTCTGGAAACACCATATATTTT
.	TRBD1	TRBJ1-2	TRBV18	CASSRGTENYGYTF	TGTGCCAGCTCACGAGGGACAGAAAACTATGGCTACACCTTC
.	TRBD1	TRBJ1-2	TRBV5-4	CASSPSTGAEGGYTF	TGTGCCAGCAGCCCAAGTACAGGGGCGGAGGGTGGCTACACCTTC
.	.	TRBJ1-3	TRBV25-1	CASIGNSGNTIYF	TGTGCCAGCATAGGAAACTCTGGAAACACCATATATTTT
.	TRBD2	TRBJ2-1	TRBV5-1	CASSLDRAGAGEQFF	TGCGCCAGCAGCTTGGACCGAGCGGGAGCAGGGGAGCAGTTCTTC
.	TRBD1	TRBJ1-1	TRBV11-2	CASSDNRGGNTEAFF	TGTGCCAGCAGCGATAACAGGGGGGGGAACACTGAAGCTTTCTTT
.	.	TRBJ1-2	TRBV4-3	CASSQDLGSIGYTF	TGCGCCAGCAGCCAAGACCTGGGGTCTATTGGCTACACCTTC
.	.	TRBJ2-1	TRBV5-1	CASSLWSVGNEQFF	TGCGCCAGCAGCTTGTGGTCAGTAGGAAATGAGCAGTTCTTC
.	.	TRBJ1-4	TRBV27	CASSAQAIANEKLFF	TGTGCCAGCAGTGCCCAAGCTATTGCTAATGAAAAACTGTTTTTT
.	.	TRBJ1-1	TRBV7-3	CASSLGRQNTEAFF	TGTGCCAGCAGCTTAGGGCGGCAGAACACTGAAGCTTTCTTT
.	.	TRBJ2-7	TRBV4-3	CASSQDSALAYEQYF	TGCGCCAGCAGCCAAGACTCGGCCTTGGCCTACGAGCAGTACTTC
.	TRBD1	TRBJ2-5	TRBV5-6	CASSLGGRWGQGIGETQYF	TGTGCCAGCAGCTTGGGGGGGCGGTGGGGACAGGGGATTGGAGAGACCCAGTACTTC
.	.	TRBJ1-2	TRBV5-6	CASSLDRGHGYTF	TGTGCCAGCAGCTTGGACCGGGGACATGGCTACACCTTC
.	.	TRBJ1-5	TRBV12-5	CASGLVRGREQEKNQPQHF	TGTGCTAGTGGTTTGGTACGGGGTCGGGAACAGGAGAAGAATCAGCCCCAGCATTTT
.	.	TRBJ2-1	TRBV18	CASSPQVFNEQFF	TGTGCCAGCTCACCACAGGTTTTCAATGAGCAGTTCTTC
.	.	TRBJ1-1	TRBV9	CASSYSVGRNTEAFF	TGTGCCAGCAGCTATTCGGTCGGGCGTAACACTGAAGCTTTCTTT
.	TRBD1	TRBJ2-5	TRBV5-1	CASSLEGVRGYQETQYF	TGCGCCAGCAGCTTGGAGGGCGTCAGGGGGTACCAAGAGACCCAGTACTTC
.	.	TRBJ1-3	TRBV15	CATSRELGRAIYF	TGTGCCACCAGCAGAGAATTAGGCCGCGCCATATATTTT
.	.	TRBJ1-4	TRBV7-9	CASSTDSSLSEKLFF	TGTGCCAGCAGCACCGACAGCTCCTTGTCTGAAAAACTGTTTTTT
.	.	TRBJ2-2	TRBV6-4	CASSGSSTGELFF	TGTGCCAGCAGTGGGAGTAGCACCGGGGAGCTGTTTTTT
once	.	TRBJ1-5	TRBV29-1	CSVELGLHPRGNQPQHF	TGCAGCGTTGAGTTGGGACTCCATCCTCGGGGCAATCAGCCCCAGCATTTT
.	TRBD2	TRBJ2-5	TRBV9	CASSLSGTSGETQYF	TGTGCCAGCAGCCTCTCTGGGACTAGCGGGGAGACCCAGTACTTC
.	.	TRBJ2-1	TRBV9	CASSVLGTASEQFF	TGTGCCAGCAGCGTCCTCGGGACGGCTAGTGAGCAGTTCTTC
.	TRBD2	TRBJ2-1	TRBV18	CASSPLAGGEQFF	TGTGCCAGCTCACCACTAGCGGGGGGCGAGCAGTTCTTC
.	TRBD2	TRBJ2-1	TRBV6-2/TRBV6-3	CASSPLAGGIGEQFF	TGTGCCAGCAGCCCCCTAGCGGGAGGGATAGGTGAGCAGTTCTTC
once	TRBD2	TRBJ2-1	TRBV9	CASGGDYNEQFF	TGTGCCAGCGGGGGGGATTACAATGAGCAGTTCTTC
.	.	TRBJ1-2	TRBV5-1	CASSRDGTNYGYTF	TGCGCCAGCAGTCGGGACGGGACTAACTATGGCTACACCTTC
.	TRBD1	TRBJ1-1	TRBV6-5	CASKGTGLVSTEAFF	TGTGCCAGCAAAGGGACAGGGCTTGTCAGCACTGAAGCTTTCTTT
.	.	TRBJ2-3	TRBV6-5	CASSSGGFADTQYF	TGTGCCAGCAGTTCGGGGGGCTTCGCAGATACGCAGTATTTT
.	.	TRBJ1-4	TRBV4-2	CASSQSGRVGKLFF	TGTGCCAGCAGCCAGTCCGGCAGGGTGGGAAAACTGTTTTTT
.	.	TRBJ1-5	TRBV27	CASSLQGQPQHF	TGTGCCAGCAGTCTACAGGGTCAGCCCCAGCATTTT
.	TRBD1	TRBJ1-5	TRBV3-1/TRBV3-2	CASSQGTPGQANQPQHF	TGTGCCAGCAGCCAGGGAACACCGGGACAGGCAAATCAGCCCCAGCATTTT
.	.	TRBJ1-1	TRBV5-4	CASSRLQGEAFF	TGTGCCAGCAGCCGACTGCAGGGTGAAGCTTTCTTT
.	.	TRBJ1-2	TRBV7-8	CASSLVGGAGNYGYTF	TGTGCCAGCAGCTTAGTGGGGGGCGCGGGCAACTATGGCTACACCTTC
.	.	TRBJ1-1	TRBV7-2	CASSPAGASGTEAFF	TGTGCCAGCAGCCCCGCCGGGGCGTCCGGCACTGAAGCTTTCTTT
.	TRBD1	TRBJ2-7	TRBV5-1	CASSLGQGSGEQYF	TGCGCCAGCAGCTTGGGACAGGGGTCGGGAGAGCAGTACTTC
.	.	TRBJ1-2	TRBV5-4	CASSLAGLRYGYTF	TGTGCCAGCAGCTTGGCCGGCCTACGCTATGGCTACACCTTC